This TCR beta chain derives from a study of T cells in Graves' hyperthyroidism and ophthalmopathy. This clonotype has ten or more counts. What it binds is unknown. The investigators amplified TCR beta CDR3 regions from RNA transcripts. During a first-round RT-PCR of the TCR CDR3, the HTBI primer set was used. TCRdb recomputed calls from the multiplex PCR reads with MiXCR, one row per CDR3 protein. The sample holds 250,000 or so distinct CDR3 sequences; more than 14% are singletons and the top ten take about an eighth. Sampled blood dates from first hyperthyroidism diagnosis, and it precedes any ophthalmopathy symptoms. Study-wide results and caveats: Ophthalmopathy was distinguished from stable hyperthyroidism by 13 V-J signatures.

The CDR3 is 17 amino acids. V dropped 8 bases and J dropped 5; count of bases not matched to a gene: 17. Germline assignment: CDR1 SNHLY and CDR2 FYNNEI. The chain is built from TRBV2 and TRBJ2-1; 8 nucleotides agree with TRBD2. This receptor was obtained from a woman in her forties with Graves' hyperthyroidism that later progressed to Graves' ophthalmopathy. Source material: blood. The CDR3 sequence: CASLFGAGTRINNEQFF. The CDR3, as DNA: TGTGCCAGCTTATTTGGGGCCGGGACTAGGATCAACAATGAGCAGTTCTTC.